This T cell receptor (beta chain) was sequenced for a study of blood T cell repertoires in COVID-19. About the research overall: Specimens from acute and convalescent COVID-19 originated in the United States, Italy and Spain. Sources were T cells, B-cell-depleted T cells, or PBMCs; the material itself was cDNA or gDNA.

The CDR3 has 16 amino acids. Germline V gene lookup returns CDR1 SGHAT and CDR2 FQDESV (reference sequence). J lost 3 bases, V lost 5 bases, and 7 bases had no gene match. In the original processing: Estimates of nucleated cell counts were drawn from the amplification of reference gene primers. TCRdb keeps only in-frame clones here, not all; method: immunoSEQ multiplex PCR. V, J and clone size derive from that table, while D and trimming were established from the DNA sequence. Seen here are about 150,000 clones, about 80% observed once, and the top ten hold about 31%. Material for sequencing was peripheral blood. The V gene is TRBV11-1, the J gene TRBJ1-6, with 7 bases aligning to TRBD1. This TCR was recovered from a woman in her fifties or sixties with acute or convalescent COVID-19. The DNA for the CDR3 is TGTGCCAGCAGCAAACGGACAGGCTTCTATAATTCACCCCTCCACTTT. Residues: CASSKRTGFYNSPLHF.